The 32 T cell receptor beta chains given below trace back to one sample, sequenced in a study of blood T cell repertoires in COVID-19. The assay was immunoSEQ multiplex PCR, and TCRdb's table has in-frame clones only and misses some. The sample lists under 80,000 clones; over 80% were seen once. The sample taken for sequencing was peripheral blood. The receptors were sampled from an elderly woman with active COVID-19.

This clone showed up just once. The J gene is TRBJ2-1, the V gene TRBV11-2; D is ambiguous. The CDR3 length is 15 residues. The V end lost 3 bases, the J end lost 0 bases, and 9 bases lay between the germline ends. The germline CDR1 and CDR2 sequences are SGHAT and FQNNGV. CDR3 region: CASSFDTSSYNEQFF. Written as DNA, the CDR3 is TGTGCCAGCAGCTTCGACACGAGCTCCTACAATGAGCAGTTCTTC. The complete variable domain, with remaining parts taken from reference TRBV11-2 and TRBJ2-1, reads EAGVAQSPRYKIIEKRQSVAFWCNPISGHATLYWYQQILGQGPKLLIQFQNNGVVDDSQLPKDRFSAERLKGVDSTLKIQPAKLEDSAVYLCASSFDTSSYNEQFFGPGTRLTVL.

This chain joins TRBV6-2 or TRBV6-3 and TRBJ2-1; D remains ambiguous. Trimming took 5 bases from V and 3 from J, leaving 5 bases between them. The CDR3 loop spans 12 amino acids. The germline CDR1 and CDR2 sequences are MNHEY and SVGEGT. The CDR3 coding sequence is TGTGCCAGCAGTATCTACTACAATGAGCAGTTCTTC. Amino acids: CASSIYYNEQFF.

The V call is TRBV19, the J call TRBJ2-7, with D maybe TRBD1 (6 bases). The V gene lost 4 bases and the J gene lost 1 base, with 14 bases spanning the gap. This CDR3 spans 15 amino acids. The germline V gene encodes CDR1 LNHDA and CDR2 SQIVND (reference sequence). CDR3 sequence: CASSTSSDSSYEQYF. The CDR3 nucleotides are TGTGCCAGTAGTACGAGTTCGGACAGTTCCTACGAGCAGTACTTC. Full variable domain (rest looked up from reference TRBV19 and TRBJ2-7): DGGITQSPKYLFRKEGQNVTLSCEQNLNHDAMYWYRQDPGQGLRLIYYSQIVNDFQKGDIAEGYSVSREKKESFPLTVTSAQKNPTAFYLCASSTSSDSSYEQYFGPGTRLTVT.

CDR3 nucleotides: TGTGCCAGCAGCCCAACATCCCGGGTGGCAGATACGCAGTATTTT. Its protein is CASSPTSRVADTQYF. The V gene is TRBV7-8, the J gene TRBJ2-3; D remains unclear. V lost 5 bases, J lost 4 bases, and 16 bases lay in between. Germline V lookup: CDR1 SGHVS, CDR2 FQNEAQ. CDR3 length: 15 amino acids.

The CDR3 loop reads CASSLTGPLNTEAFF. The CDR3 DNA reads TGTGCCAGCAGTTTGACAGGCCCGCTGAACACTGAAGCTTTCTTT. This sequence joins TRBV27 and TRBJ1-1; tentatively, D is TRBD1 (6 bases). The CDR3 contains 15 residues. Germline CDR1 is MNHEY and CDR2 is SMNVEV (reference sequence). Between the trimmed V and J ends, which lost 3 bases and 0 bases, there was a span of 11 bases.

This clone was picked up one time. The V call is TRBV7-6, the J call TRBJ2-5; D ambiguous. There are 14 residues in the CDR3. V was cut by 1 base and J by 2 bases, with 8 bases left in between. CDR1 and CDR2 (germline): SGHVS, FNYEAQ. The CDR3: CASSLGGQQETQYF. CDR3 in DNA: TGTGCCAGCAGCTTAGGTGGCCAGCAAGAGACCCAGTACTTC.

The chain has TRBV19 and TRBJ2-4; D perhaps matches TRBD2 (5 bases). Germline CDR1 is LNHDA and CDR2 is SQIVND (reference sequence). The CDR3 spans 14 residues. V lost 6 bases to trimming and J lost 7 bases, with 16 bases between them. The CDR3 here is CASSLGPTTNIQYF. CDR3 bases: TGTGCCAGTAGCCTCGGGCCGACTACTAACATTCAGTACTTC.

The gene calls are TRBV28 and TRBJ2-7; D is undetermined. The CDR3 is 12 amino acids. V was pared by 7 bases and J by 0 bases, with 7 bases between. Germline V gene lookup returns CDR1 MDHEN and CDR2 SYDVKM. CDR3 nucleotides: TGTGCCAGCACCCTAAGCTCCTACGAGCAGTACTTC. Translated, it gives CASTLSSYEQYF.

The rearrangement links TRBV6-6 to TRBJ2-1; D is perhaps TRBD2 (6 bases). CDR1 is MNHNY and CDR2 is SVGAGI in the germline V gene (reference sequence). Trimming stripped 6 bases from V and 5 bases from J, with 17 bases between. The CDR3 runs to 15 residues. The CDR3 sequence is CASSRVVGGNNEQFF. The CDR3 DNA is TGTGCCAGCAGCAGAGTTGTGGGGGGAAACAATGAGCAGTTCTTC.

The V call is TRBV3-1 (or the pseudogene TRBV3-2), the J call TRBJ2-5; possibly TRBD2 for D (6 bases). Trimming removed 0 bases from V and 2 bases from J, with 13 bases in between. The CDR3 runs 16 residues. Germline V CDR1 and CDR2: LGHDT, YNNKEL (reference sequence). CDR3 amino acids: CASSQDPWGEQETQYF. In nucleotides, the CDR3 is TGTGCCAGCAGCCAAGATCCCTGGGGGGAACAAGAGACCCAGTACTTC.

The chain links TRBV19 to TRBJ1-5; D may be TRBD1 (5 bases). CDR1 is LNHDA, CDR2 SQIVND, per germline (reference sequence). There are 14 residues in the CDR3. V lost 1 base and J 3 bases, leaving 7 bases between the germline ends. The CDR3 reads CASSIGQNNQPQHF. In nucleotides, the CDR3 is TGTGCCAGTAGTATAGGACAGAACAATCAGCCCCAGCATTTT.

The V gene is TRBV27, the J gene TRBJ2-3; 9 positions agree with TRBD2. J lost 1 base, V lost 4 bases, and 6 bases had no gene match. This CDR3 contains 16 residues. Germline CDR1 and CDR2: MNHEY and SMNVEV (reference sequence). The CDR3 nucleotides are TGTGCCAGCAGTTCCCCCCGACTAGCGGGCACAGATACGCAGTATTTT. Amino acids: CASSSPRLAGTDTQYF.

This chain uses TRBV2 with TRBJ1-4, with 8 bases lining up with TRBD1. V lost 8 bases to trimming and J lost 8 bases; unmatched junction nucleotides: 10. The CDR3 spans 14 residues. Germline CDR1 and CDR2: SNHLY and FYNNEI. The CDR3 protein is CASEGRTGREKLFF. CDR3 nucleotide sequence: TGTGCCAGCGAAGGTCGGACAGGGCGGGAAAAACTGTTTTTT.

This chain links TRBV6-2 or TRBV6-3 with TRBJ2-3; D might be TRBD1 (6 bases). V was shortened by 4 bases and J by 4 bases, with 21 bases between the two germline ends. Germline loops: CDR1 MNHEY, CDR2 SVGEGT. CDR3 length: 17 amino acids. Here the CDR3 DNA reads TGTGCCAGCAGTTCAATTACAGGGATTTATAGGGCAGATACGCAGTATTTT. It encodes CASSSITGIYRADTQYF.

This chain joins TRBV5-4 and TRBJ1-6; a possible D gene is TRBD1 (6 bases). The V gene's germline CDR1 is SGHNT and CDR2 YYREEE (reference sequence). With 5 bases removed from V and 6 bases from J, the gap between germline ends came to 12 bases. The CDR3 length is 14 residues. CDR3 protein: CASSQDRFNSPLHF. In DNA, the CDR3 is TGTGCCAGCAGTCAGGACAGATTTAATTCACCCCTCCACTTT. The whole variable domain, filled in from reference TRBV5-4 and TRBJ1-6, reads ETGVTQSPTHLIKTRGQQVTLRCSSQSGHNTVSWYQQALGQGPQFIFQYYREEENGRGNFPPRFSGLQFPNYSSELNVNALELDDSALYLCASSQDRFNSPLHFGNGTRLTVT.

This clone was found a few times. The chain joins TRBV4-1 to TRBJ2-1, with D hard to call. The ends were cut back, 4 bases at V and 0 bases at J, with 10 bases in the middle. There are 15 residues in the CDR3. Per the germline V gene, CDR1 is MGHRA and CDR2 is YSYEKL. The CDR3 sequence is CASSLALSSYNEQFF. The CDR3 DNA follows: TGCGCCAGCAGCCTAGCTCTTAGCTCCTACAATGAGCAGTTCTTC.

In DNA, the CDR3 is TGTGCCAGCAGCCCAGGGGCGGGCGAGCAGTACTTC. Protein: CASSPGAGEQYF. The gene calls are TRBV11-3 and TRBJ2-7; possible D gene TRBD1, 6 bases. The CDR3 covers 12 residues. Trimming left V 5 bases short and J 6 bases short, with 11 bases between. Looked up from germline, CDR1 is SGHNT and CDR2 is YENEEA.

This chain joins TRBV5-1 and TRBJ1-3, with 7 bases fitting TRBD1. The CDR3 is 16 residues long. The V segment lost 0 bases and the J segment 2 bases; nucleotides outside the gene matches: 5. CDR1 is SGHRS and CDR2 is YFSETQ in the germline V gene. This CDR3 is CASSLGPTGAGNTIYF. The DNA for the CDR3 is TGCGCCAGCAGCTTGGGTCCAACAGGGGCTGGAAACACCATATATTTT.

This chain connects TRBV28 to TRBJ2-3; 8 bases align to TRBD2. J gave up 3 bases and V 5 bases, and 7 bases lay outside the gene matches. Germline V gives CDR1 MDHEN, CDR2 SYDVKM. CDR3 length: 15 amino acids. The CDR3 sequence: CASSASGSMTDTQYF. The CDR3, as DNA: TGTGCCAGCAGTGCAAGCGGGAGTATGACAGATACGCAGTATTTT.

V and J are TRBV6-5 and TRBJ2-1, with D perhaps matching TRBD2 (5 bases). Per the germline V gene, CDR1 is MNHEY and CDR2 is SVGAGI. There are 15 residues in the CDR3. Trimming pared 6 bases from V and 3 bases from J, leaving 15 bases between. The CDR3 region is CASRRLLGLYNEQFF. The CDR3 DNA follows: TGTGCCAGCAGGCGACTACTAGGGCTCTACAATGAGCAGTTCTTC.

V usage is TRBV7-9 and J usage is TRBJ2-5; 8 bases map to TRBD2. V dropped 4 bases and J dropped 9; count of bases not matched to a gene: 7. CDR1 and CDR2 (germline): SEHNR, FQNEAQ (reference sequence). The CDR3 length is 13 residues. The CDR3 here is CASSSWAGGAQYF. As DNA, the CDR3 is TGTGCCAGCAGCTCTTGGGCGGGAGGCGCCCAGTACTTC.

This chain uses TRBV2 with TRBJ1-1; tentatively, D is TRBD1 (6 bases). The CDR3 runs 15 residues. CDR1 and CDR2 (germline): SNHLY, FYNNEI. V dropped 6 bases and J dropped 3 bases, with 17 bases sitting between them. CDR3 region: CASSMERAGDTEAFF. Here the CDR3 DNA reads TGTGCCAGCAGCATGGAGAGGGCAGGGGACACTGAAGCTTTCTTT.

V is TRBV7-2 and J is TRBJ2-3; D gene ambiguous. The V gene lost 5 bases and the J gene lost 2 bases, with 11 bases spanning the gap. Per the germline V gene, CDR1 is SGHTA and CDR2 is FQGNSA. The CDR3 is made up of 14 amino acids. The CDR3 is CASSETLNTDTQYF. In DNA, the CDR3 is TGTGCCAGCAGCGAGACTCTGAACACAGATACGCAGTATTTT. Using reference TRBV7-2 and TRBJ2-3 for the parts outside the CDR3, the full variable domain is GAGVSQSPSNKVTEKGKDVELRCDPISGHTALYWYRQSLGQGLEFLIYFQGNSAPDKSGLPSDRFSAERTGGSVSTLTIQRTQQEDSAVYLCASSETLNTDTQYFGPGTRLTVL.

This chain links TRBV28 with TRBJ2-6; D might be TRBD1 (6 bases). The V and J ends lost 8 bases and 8 bases respectively, with 13 bases between them. Germline V gives CDR1 MDHEN, CDR2 SYDVKM. This CDR3 comprises 13 residues. The CDR3 DNA reads TGTGCCAGCCAAACAGGGCAGACCAACGTCCTGACTTTC. Translated: CASQTGQTNVLTF.

V usage is TRBV5-5 and J usage is TRBJ2-3; 7 bases fit TRBD2. V lost 3 bases to trimming and J lost 5 bases; unmatched junction nucleotides: 9. CDR3 length: 15 amino acids. Germline V gives CDR1 SGHKS, CDR2 YYEKEE (reference sequence). The CDR3 is CASSSRRGDQDTQYF. The CDR3 DNA reads as TGTGCCAGCAGCTCCAGACGGGGGGACCAAGATACGCAGTATTTT.

V usage is TRBV20-1 and J usage is TRBJ1-1; weak D call: TRBD1 (5 bases). From germline, CDR1 is DFQATT and CDR2 SNEGSKA (reference sequence). V was shortened by 4 bases and J by 10 bases, with 10 bases between the two germline ends. CDR3 size: 10 residues. The CDR3, as DNA: TGCAGTGCTATGGGGGGGGGAGCTTTCTTT. Translation gives CSAMGGGAFF.

The chain has TRBV10-3 and TRBJ2-3; TRBD2 aligns across 8 bases. The CDR3 has 13 amino acids. CDR1 ENHRY and CDR2 SYGVKD come from the germline V gene. Trimming at V came to 8 bases and at J to 5 bases, leaving 6 bases not matched to a gene. The CDR3 nucleotides are TGTGCCATCGCCCGGGAGGGCAGAGATACGCAGTATTTT. It encodes CAIAREGRDTQYF.

The V gene is TRBV28, the J gene TRBJ2-2, with no clear D. The germline V gene has CDR1 MDHEN and CDR2 SYDVKM. The CDR3 consists of 16 residues. Between the trimmed V and J ends, which lost 1 base and 2 bases, there was a span of 11 bases. The CDR3 DNA follows: TGTGCCAGCAGTTTATTGTCTACTGCAAACACCGGGGAGCTGTTTTTT. This sequence encodes CASSLLSTANTGELFF.

The genes are TRBV20-1 and TRBJ2-3, with TRBD1 as a possible D gene (6 bases). The V gene's germline CDR1 is DFQATT and CDR2 SNEGSKA (reference sequence). The CDR3 runs 11 residues. Trimming removed 5 bases at V and 5 bases at J, with 8 bases between. The CDR3 is CSAEQGDTQYF. In nucleotides, the CDR3 is TGCAGTGCTGAACAGGGAGATACGCAGTATTTT.

The chain is built from TRBV27 and TRBJ1-5, with D possibly matching TRBD1 (6 bases). The V gene's germline CDR1 is MNHEY and CDR2 SMNVEV (reference sequence). Trimming took 6 bases from V and 9 from J, leaving 21 bases between them. This CDR3 is built from 15 residues. The CDR3 DNA is TGTGCCAGCAGCCAATTAGGACAGAGAATTAGGCCCCAGCATTTT. It codes for CASSQLGQRIRPQHF.

V and J are TRBV20-1 and TRBJ1-5, with D possibly being TRBD1 (5 bases). Trimming cost V 3 bases and J 2 bases, with 11 bases left between them. The CDR3 spans 14 residues. Germline CDR1 DFQATT, CDR2 SNEGSKA (reference sequence). In DNA, the CDR3 is TGCAGTGCTAGTTTATTGACAGGCAATCAGCCCCAGCATTTT. Translated, it gives CSASLLTGNQPQHF.

This chain uses TRBV5-6 with TRBJ1-1; D is possibly TRBD1 (5 bases). CDR1 and CDR2 (germline): SGHDT, YYEEEE. The CDR3 has 14 amino acids. V was pared by 0 bases and J by 3 bases, with 9 bases between. CDR3 sequence (DNA): TGTGCCAGCAGCTTGGTGACAGTATACACTGAAGCTTTCTTT. This gives the protein CASSLVTVYTEAFF.